The 5 T cell receptor beta chains below all came from one sample that was sequenced in a study of cytomegalovirus exposure and HLA in healthy donors. The PCR used 60 Vbeta and 13 Jbeta primers. Data came from immunoSEQ multiplex PCR; TCRdb stores just in-frame clones and leaves some out. Of about 150,000 clones in the sample, roughly four fifths were seen once. Sample: PBMCs. The receptor source for this set is a man between 18 and 29 years old in good health and CMV-seronegative.

V gene TRBV27 combines with J gene TRBJ2-1; maybe TRBD1 (5 bases). Germline V CDR1 and CDR2: MNHEY, SMNVEV (reference sequence). V was trimmed by 2 bases and J by 3 bases, leaving 8 bases between them. The CDR3 runs 14 residues. The CDR3 region has the DNA TGTGCCAGCAGTTTAAGGGGAAACTACAATGAGCAGTTCTTC. It encodes CASSLRGNYNEQFF.

This clone was observed a single time. This chain joins TRBV4-1 and TRBJ2-7; 9 bases agree with TRBD1. The junction had 10 bases not matched to a gene; V was cut back by 4 bases and J by 3 bases. CDR1 is MGHRA, CDR2 YSYEKL, per germline. The CDR3 is made up of 16 amino acids. The CDR3 loop is CASSPLSRTGDYEQYF. In DNA, the CDR3 is TGCGCCAGCAGCCCCTTATCGCGGACAGGGGACTACGAGCAGTACTTC.

This chain connects TRBV23-1 to TRBJ1-1; TRBD1 might be the D (5 bases). TRBV23-1 is noted as an ORF with a role that remains uncertain. The CDR3 runs to 16 residues. Trimming removed 3 bases at V and 4 bases at J, with 18 bases between. The CDR3 sequence is CASSHPAPGTPTEAFF. The CDR3, as DNA: TGCGCCAGCAGTCACCCCGCACCCGGGACTCCCACTGAAGCTTTCTTT.

This sequence joins TRBV7-2 and TRBJ2-6, with D maybe TRBD1 (5 bases). Germline V gene data show CDR1 as SGHTA and CDR2 as FQGNSA. Trimming shortened V by 0 bases and J by 2 bases, and 11 bases separated the two germline ends. CDR3 size: 17 residues. The CDR3 here is CASSLAQGWTGANVLTF. The CDR3 DNA is TGTGCCAGCAGCTTAGCGCAGGGTTGGACTGGGGCCAACGTCCTGACTTTC.

V usage is TRBV18 and J usage is TRBJ1-5; 8 nucleotides match TRBD1. With 5 bases clipped from V and 5 bases from J, the junction kept 8 bases outside the gene matches. In germline, CDR1 is KGHSH, CDR2 LQKENI. The CDR3 length is 15 residues. Written as DNA, the CDR3 is TGTGCCAGCTCATTACAGGACAGGGCATATCAGCCCCAGCATTTT. Its translation: CASSLQDRAYQPQHF.